This TCR beta chain stems from a study of CD8 T cells in Susac syndrome. Random hexamers were used to reverse transcribe an amount of about 0.5 to 1 ug RNA. TCRdb passed the immunoSEQ multiplex PCR reads through MiXCR, listing each CDR3 protein once. The sample lists under 200,000 distinct CDR3 sequences, roughly 94% occurring once. The CDR3 consists of 16 residues. V was clipped by 6 bases and J by 4 bases; unmatched bases: 11. High-throughput TCR beta sequencing covered peripheral CD8+ and CD4+ T cells. The sequenced sample consisted of CD4+ T cells from PBMCs. The clonotype was recovered from a human donor with Susac syndrome. The rearrangement uses TRBV12-3 or TRBV12-4 and TRBJ2-5; 10 bases match TRBD2. Here the CDR3 DNA reads TGTGCCAGCAGGCACTCCCTAGCGGGGGCCGGAGAGACCCAGTACTTC. Protein product: CASRHSLAGAGETQYF.